These 22 T cell receptor beta chains were all obtained from the same sample, sequenced in a study of spatial heterogeneity in lung cancer. Via MiXCR, TCRdb re-called the 5' RACE reads, giving one row per CDR3 protein. The sample has about 87,000 distinct CDR3 sequences, approximately 20% seen once; the top ten hold just over 20%. Described time point: blood at routine non-recurrence follow-up after resection. The material was PBMCs, obtained at follow-up. Receptors were obtained from a male donor with early-stage non-small cell lung cancer.

There are a few counts of this clonotype. The chain is built from TRBV18 and TRBJ1-1; possible D gene TRBD1, 5 bases. V was clipped by 7 bases and J by 1 base, with 16 bases between them. Germline CDR1 and CDR2: KGHSH and LQKENI. This CDR3 is built from 15 residues. As DNA, the CDR3 is TGTGCCAGCTACTATGGGTACGGGGCGAACACTGAAGCTTTCTTT. Translating it yields CASYYGYGANTEAFF.

The rearrangement links TRBV6-5 to TRBJ1-6; TRBD1 matches at 7 bases. Trimming cost V 10 bases and J 0 bases; bases outside gene matches: 6. CDR1 is MNHEY, CDR2 SVGAGI, per germline. This CDR3 region has 15 residues. The CDR3 spells CAIRQGGSYNSPLHF. The CDR3 region has the DNA TGTGCCATCCGACAGGGTGGCTCCTATAATTCACCCCTCCACTTT.

This clonotype was seen a handful of times. This chain uses TRBV11-1 with TRBJ2-2, with D uncertain. V shed 3 bases and J shed 4 bases, with 6 bases lying between them. Germline-derived CDR1 and CDR2 are SGHAT and FQDESV (reference sequence). The CDR3 covers 13 residues. The CDR3 DNA is TGTGCCAGCAGCTTTACCCGCACCGGGGAGCTGTTTTTT. This translates into CASSFTRTGELFF.

This clonotype came up many times. The CDR3 DNA reads as TGCGCCAGCAGCCGGGACAGGGAGAATTCACCCCTCCACTTT. Protein sequence: CASSRDRENSPLHF. The chain couples TRBV4-3 to TRBJ1-6, with 9 bases aligning to TRBD1. Germline loops: CDR1 LGHNA, CDR2 YSLEER. The CDR3 has 14 amino acids. J was trimmed by 7 bases and V by 4 bases; bases with no gene match: 2.

CDR3 bases: TGTGCCAGCAGTTTCCCCCACCCCGGCACAGATACGCAGTATTTT. Its translation is CASSFPHPGTDTQYF. This rearrangement joins TRBV12-3 or TRBV12-4 to TRBJ2-3; no definite D call. This CDR3 region has 15 residues. V dropped 3 bases and J dropped 1 base, with 11 bases sitting between them.

This clonotype was detected only a few times. The gene calls are TRBV6-2 or TRBV6-3 and TRBJ2-7, with TRBD1 as a possible D gene (6 bases). The germline gives CDR1 MNHEY, CDR2 SVGEGT. Trimming removed 5 bases from V and 6 bases from J, with 17 bases in between. The CDR3 sequence is 14 residues long. CDR3 sequence: CASSPNRARSEQYV. CDR3 bases: TGTGCCAGCAGTCCCAACAGGGCGAGGAGCGAGCAGTACGTC.

This clonotype was counted a few times. The chain employs TRBV20-1 and TRBJ2-3; 9 bases are a match to TRBD2. V lost 6 bases and J lost 4; bases outside the gene matches: 17. The V gene's germline CDR1 is DFQATT and CDR2 SNEGSKA (reference sequence). This CDR3 has 17 amino acids. The CDR3 nucleotides are TGCAGTGCCGGGATGGAAGCGGGAGGAGGATTTTCAGATACGCAGTATTTT. It translates to CSAGMEAGGGFSDTQYF.

This clonotype was observed a few times. The chain employs TRBV5-5 and TRBJ2-2; 11 bases agree with TRBD2. The CDR3 sequence is 16 residues long. Germline CDR1 reads SGHKS; CDR2 reads YYEKEE (reference sequence). The V segment lost 4 bases and the J segment 1 base; nucleotides outside the gene matches: 3. CDR3 DNA: TGTGCCAGCAGCACTCTAGCGGGAGGGAACACCGGGGAGCTGTTTTTT. Amino acids: CASSTLAGGNTGELFF.

The chain carries TRBV7-2 and TRBJ2-5; TRBD2 aligns across 10 bases. The germline gives CDR1 SGHTA, CDR2 FQGNSA. The CDR3 spans 21 residues. With V trimmed by 1 base and J by 0 bases, 17 bases remained unmatched. The CDR3 loop is CASSLVPGAASGGGYQETQYF. The DNA of the CDR3 is TGTGCCAGCAGCTTAGTCCCCGGGGCGGCTAGCGGGGGCGGGTACCAAGAGACCCAGTACTTC. Complete variable domain (other parts from reference TRBV7-2 and TRBJ2-5): GAGVSQSPSNKVTEKGKDVELRCDPISGHTALYWYRQSLGQGLEFLIYFQGNSAPDKSGLPSDRFSAERTGGSVSTLTIQRTQQEDSAVYLCASSLVPGAASGGGYQETQYFGPGTRLLVL.

This clonotype was seen more than once but under ten times. This chain links TRBV7-6 with TRBJ2-6; 9 nucleotides match TRBD1. The CDR3 consists of 16 residues. J was trimmed by 8 bases and V by 5 bases; bases with no gene match: 10. Germline V gene sequence: CDR1 SGHVS, CDR2 FNYEAQ. CDR3 amino acids: CASSRDRVPGTNVLTF. CDR3 sequence (DNA): TGTGCCAGCAGCCGGGACAGGGTCCCGGGAACCAACGTCCTGACTTTC.

The V call is TRBV6-5, the J call TRBJ2-1; 9 bases map to TRBD2. J lost 9 bases, V lost 2 bases, and 8 bases had no gene match. The CDR3 has 15 amino acids. The germline V gene has CDR1 MNHEY and CDR2 SVGAGI. The CDR3 reads CASSYGGGAPSEQFF. CDR3 nucleotides: TGTGCCAGCAGTTACGGCGGGGGGGCCCCTAGTGAGCAGTTCTTC.

This sequence joins TRBV7-9 and TRBJ1-1, with a tentative D call TRBD1 (5 bases). The CDR3 length is 17 residues. V was cut by 3 bases and J by 0 bases, with 17 bases left in between. The V gene's germline CDR1 is SEHNR and CDR2 FQNEAQ (reference sequence). In nucleotides, the CDR3 is TGTGCCAGCAGCTTTCAGGGAGGAAGGGGAATGAACACTGAAGCTTTCTTT. This encodes CASSFQGGRGMNTEAFF.

V usage is TRBV24-1 and J usage is TRBJ2-2; 9 bases are shared with TRBD1. Germline V gene lookup returns CDR1 KGHDR and CDR2 SFDVKD. The CDR3 covers 14 residues. The V segment lost 4 bases and the J segment 5 bases; nucleotides outside the gene matches: 1. In DNA, the CDR3 is TGTGCCACCAGTGAGACAGGGGGGACCGGGGAGCTGTTTTTT. Amino acid sequence: CATSETGGTGELFF.

This clonotype has ten or more counts. The chain carries TRBV29-1 and TRBJ2-3; TRBD1 or TRBD2 may be the D gene (7 bases each). The CDR3 loop spans 16 amino acids. Trimming left V 4 bases short and J 3 bases short, with 20 bases between. The V gene's germline CDR1 is SQVTM and CDR2 ANQGSEA. This CDR3 reads CSVVGRGTVGTDTQYF. The CDR3 DNA reads TGCAGCGTTGTCGGGCGGGGGACAGTGGGGACAGATACGCAGTATTTT.

The chain has TRBV12-3 or TRBV12-4 and TRBJ2-1, with 8 bases fitting TRBD2. This CDR3 has 12 residues. The V gene end was trimmed by 3 bases and the J gene end by 15 bases; junction bases not matched to a gene: 7. CDR3 amino acids: CASSLRSGSGFF. The DNA of the CDR3 is TGTGCCAGCAGTTTGCGGAGCGGGAGTGGGTTCTTC.

Only a few counts were recorded for this clonotype. The CDR3 coding sequence is TGTGCCATCAGTGAGGCAGGGGCAGCGGATACGCAGTATTTT. It is translated as CAISEAGAADTQYF. This chain links TRBV10-3 with TRBJ2-3; a weak D match, TRBD1 (6 bases). Germline lookup yields CDR1 ENHRY and CDR2 SYGVKD. This CDR3 contains 14 residues. Trimming removed 2 bases at V and 6 bases at J, with 12 bases between.

V and J are TRBV7-3 and TRBJ2-1, with TRBD1 identical over 8 bases. This CDR3 has 15 amino acids. The V segment lost 2 bases and the J segment 6 bases; nucleotides outside the gene matches: 6. Looked up from germline, CDR1 is SGHTA and CDR2 is FQGTGA. In nucleotides, the CDR3 is TGTGCCAGCAGCTTACTGTCAGGGGGCTTCAATGAGCAGTTCTTC. This gives the protein CASSLLSGGFNEQFF.

The V gene is TRBV5-6, the J gene TRBJ2-1, with 11 bases aligning to TRBD2. Germline-derived CDR1 and CDR2 are SGHDT and YYEEEE. The CDR3 runs to 15 residues. Trimming cost V 4 bases and J 9 bases; bases outside gene matches: 9. The CDR3 is CASSTQLAGAVEQFF. The DNA of the CDR3 is TGTGCCAGCAGCACCCAACTAGCGGGAGCGGTTGAGCAGTTCTTC.

This clonotype has a handful of counts. The rearrangement uses TRBV20-1 and TRBJ2-7; D is uncertain. Germline CDR1 DFQATT, CDR2 SNEGSKA (reference sequence). This CDR3 contains 14 residues. V lost 2 bases and J lost 0, with 11 bases in between. Written as DNA, the CDR3 is TGCAGTGCTAGAAGTCTGATTAACTCCTACGAGCAGTACTTC. Translation: CSARSLINSYEQYF.

The gene calls are TRBV15 and TRBJ1-2, with D unresolved. The CDR3 length is 15 residues. From germline, CDR1 is LNHNV and CDR2 YYDKDF (reference sequence). Deletions cut 0 bases from V and 0 bases from J, with 8 bases between. CDR3 sequence: CATSRDYTANYGYTF. The CDR3 DNA reads as TGTGCCACCAGCAGAGATTACACGGCTAACTATGGCTACACCTTC.

This sequence joins TRBV4-2 and TRBJ2-1; 9 nucleotides match TRBD2. The germline CDR1 and CDR2 sequences are LGHNA and YNFKEQ. With V trimmed by 1 base and J by 2 bases, 3 bases remained unmatched. The CDR3 spans 16 residues. The chain's CDR3 is CASSQGLADTYNEQFF. CDR3 sequence (DNA): TGTGCCAGCAGCCAAGGACTAGCGGATACCTACAATGAGCAGTTCTTC.

The rearrangement joins TRBV20-1 to TRBJ2-1; D may be TRBD1 (5 bases). The germline CDR1 and CDR2 sequences are DFQATT and SNEGSKA (reference sequence). V lost 1 base and J 6 bases, leaving 7 bases between the germline ends. The CDR3 has 12 amino acids. CDR3 coding DNA: TGCAGTGCTAGAGGACAGATCAATGAGCAGTTCTTC. The encoded protein is CSARGQINEQFF.